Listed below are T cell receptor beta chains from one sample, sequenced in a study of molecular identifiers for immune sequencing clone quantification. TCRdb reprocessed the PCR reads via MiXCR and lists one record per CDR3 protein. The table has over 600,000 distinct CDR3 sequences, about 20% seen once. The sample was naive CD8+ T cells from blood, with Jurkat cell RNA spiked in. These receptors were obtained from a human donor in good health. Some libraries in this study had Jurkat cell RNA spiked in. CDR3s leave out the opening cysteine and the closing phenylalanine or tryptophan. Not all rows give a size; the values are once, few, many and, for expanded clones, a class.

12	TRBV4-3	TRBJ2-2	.	ASSQDGDTGELF
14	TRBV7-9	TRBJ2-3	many	ASSLGGFLPTDTQY
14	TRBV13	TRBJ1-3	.	ASSPRTGGSGNTIY
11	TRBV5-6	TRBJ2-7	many	ASSFSTGHEQY
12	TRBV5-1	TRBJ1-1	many	ASSLALGNTEAF
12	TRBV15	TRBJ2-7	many	ATSRVGQTYEQY
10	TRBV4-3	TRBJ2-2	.	ASSQDEAELF
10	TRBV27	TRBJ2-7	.	ASGHPTYEQY
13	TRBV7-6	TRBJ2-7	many	ASSLEYTGPGEQY
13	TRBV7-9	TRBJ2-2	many	ASLSGTGASGELF
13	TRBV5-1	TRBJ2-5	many	ASSFLGVPQETQY
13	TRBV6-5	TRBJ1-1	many	ASSTQGAWDTEAF
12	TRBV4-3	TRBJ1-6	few	ASSQGDSGSPLH
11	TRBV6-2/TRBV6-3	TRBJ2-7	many	ASRGLWGYEQY
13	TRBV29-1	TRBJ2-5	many	SVEGIPEYFETQY
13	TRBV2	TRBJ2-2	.	ASSDGTAMPGELF
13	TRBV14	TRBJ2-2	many	ASSPKLGKAGELF
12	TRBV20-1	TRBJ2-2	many	SAPRQGYTGELF
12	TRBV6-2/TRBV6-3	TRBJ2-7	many	ASSYRREFYEQY
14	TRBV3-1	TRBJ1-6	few	ASSQDGGKLNSPLH
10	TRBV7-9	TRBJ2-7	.	ASSYQSYERY
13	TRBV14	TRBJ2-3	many	ASSQGDYTSDTQY
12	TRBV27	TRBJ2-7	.	ASSFSGTKSEQY
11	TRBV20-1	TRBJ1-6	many	SARGTRNSPLH
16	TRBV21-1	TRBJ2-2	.	ASSKVSSGSSRTGELF
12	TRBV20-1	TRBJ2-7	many	SARDSHLSYEQY
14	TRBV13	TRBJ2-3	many	ASSLRGRGGVDTQY
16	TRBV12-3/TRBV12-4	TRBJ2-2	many	ASSLAWVAGTNTGELF
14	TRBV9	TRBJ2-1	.	ASSVSGTGTYNEQF
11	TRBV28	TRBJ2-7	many	ASSLDRLVEQY
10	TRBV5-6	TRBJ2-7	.	ASSNEVHEQY
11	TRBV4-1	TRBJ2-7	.	ASSQTGTYEQH
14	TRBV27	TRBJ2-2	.	VSSLDAGSVTGELF
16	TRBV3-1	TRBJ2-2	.	ASSQDWGLGTEAGELF
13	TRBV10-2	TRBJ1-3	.	ASSESPGNPDTIY
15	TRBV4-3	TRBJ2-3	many	ASSHSRAGGPADTQY
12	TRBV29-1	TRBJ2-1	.	SVEQGVWYNEQF
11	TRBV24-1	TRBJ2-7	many	ATSDGVSYEQY
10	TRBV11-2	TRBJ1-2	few	ASSLEGNGYT
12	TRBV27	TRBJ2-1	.	ASALAGPYNEQF
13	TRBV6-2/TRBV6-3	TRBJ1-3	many	ASSSGTNSGNTIY
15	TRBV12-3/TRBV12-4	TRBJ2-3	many	ASSYSRGGGNTDTQY
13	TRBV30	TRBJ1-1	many	AWSLAIQGTTEAF
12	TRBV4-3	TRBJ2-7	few	ASSQGSKAYEQY
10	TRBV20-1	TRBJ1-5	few	SADWIGQPQH
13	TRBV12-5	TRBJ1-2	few	ASGPPLGYNYGYT
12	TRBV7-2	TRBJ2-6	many	ASSLDPGANVLT
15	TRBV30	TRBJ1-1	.	AWSPVGAYRTNTEAF
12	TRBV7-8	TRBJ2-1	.	ASSSTSVGKEQF
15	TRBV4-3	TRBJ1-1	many	ASSQAEDSRLNTEAF
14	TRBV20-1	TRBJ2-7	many	SAREQGQGVRYEQY
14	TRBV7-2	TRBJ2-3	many	ASRSTSGRGLDTQY
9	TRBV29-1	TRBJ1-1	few	SVSRGTEAF
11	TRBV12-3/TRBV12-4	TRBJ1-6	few	ASSLVKYSPLH
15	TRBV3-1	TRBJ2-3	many	ASSQAGGGPSLDTQY
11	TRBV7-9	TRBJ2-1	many	ASSLGGLAEQF
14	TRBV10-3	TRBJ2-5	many	AISEKVEGQEETQY
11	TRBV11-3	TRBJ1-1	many	ASSALHGQEAF